Shown below are 7 T cell receptor beta chains from a single sample sequenced in a study of blood T cells in healthy people across ages. A second PCR, run for roughly 7 to 11 cycles, used a sample-barcoded 5' primer plus a J-beta primer mix. Via MiXCR, TCRdb re-called the 5' RACE reads, giving one row per CDR3 protein. Of roughly 2 million distinct CDR3 sequences listed, about 50% are singletons. The source material was blood. These receptors came from a woman aged 40-49 years in good health.

The chain joins TRBV5-1 to TRBJ2-1; no clear D gene. Germline V gives CDR1 SGHRS, CDR2 YFSETQ. The CDR3 runs 15 residues. V dropped 4 bases and J dropped 4 bases, with 15 bases sitting between them. The CDR3 region is CASSPKRNSYNEQFF. CDR3 nucleotide sequence: TGCGCCAGCAGCCCGAAGCGAAACAGTTACAATGAGCAGTTCTTC.

The rearrangement uses TRBV7-3 and TRBJ2-1; 10 bases agree with TRBD2. CDR1 is SGHTA and CDR2 is FQGTGA in the germline V gene. The CDR3 is made up of 15 amino acids. The J segment lost 12 bases and the V segment lost 5 bases, leaving 13 bases of the junction unmatched. The CDR3 bases are TGTGCCAGCAGCGAGATAGCGGGGGGAGAAAGGAGGCAGTTCTTC. Amino acids: CASSEIAGGERRQFF.

The rearrangement joins TRBV7-2 to TRBJ2-5; 10 positions agree with TRBD1. CDR1 and CDR2 from the germline V gene are SGHTA and FQGNSA. CDR3 size: 15 residues. Unmatched junction bases numbered 15, after V lost 6 bases and J lost 11 bases. Here the CDR3 reads CASSDWDRGEDEQYF. Here the CDR3 DNA reads TGTGCCAGCAGTGACTGGGACAGGGGAGAGGATGAGCAGTACTTC.

The rearrangement joins TRBV28 to TRBJ2-3, with 8 bases matching TRBD2. The germline gives CDR1 MDHEN, CDR2 SYDVKM. Trimming at V came to 2 bases and at J to 2 bases, leaving 3 bases not matched to a gene. This CDR3 has 15 amino acids. The CDR3 DNA follows: TGTGCCAGCAGTTTAGCGGGGGGAGTCACAGATACGCAGTATTTT. This codes for CASSLAGGVTDTQYF. Full variable domain (missing parts from reference TRBV28 and TRBJ2-3): DVKVTQSSRYLVKRTGEKVFLECVQDMDHENMFWYRQDPGLGLRLIYFSYDVKMKEKGDIPEGYSVSREKKERFSLILESASTNQTSMYLCASSLAGGVTDTQYFGPGTRLTVL.

The rearrangement joins TRBV5-1 to TRBJ2-7, with D possibly being TRBD2 (5 bases). The germline V gene encodes CDR1 SGHRS and CDR2 YFSETQ. The CDR3 totals 12 residues. V was trimmed by 4 bases and J by 2 bases, leaving 7 bases between them. The CDR3 region is CASSREAYEQYF. DNA of the CDR3: TGCGCCAGCAGCCGGGAAGCCTACGAGCAGTACTTC.

V and J are TRBV6-5 and TRBJ1-2, with 7 bases aligning to TRBD1. Germline CDR1 is MNHEY and CDR2 is SVGAGI. V shed 7 bases, J shed 8 bases, and the junction held 13 bases outside the gene matches. CDR3 length equals 14 residues. DNA for the CDR3: TGTGCCAGCACTTCTAACCCCAGGGGGGGGGGCTACACCTTC. Amino acids: CASTSNPRGGGYTF.

The gene calls are TRBV6-1 and TRBJ1-6; TRBD1 matches at 8 bases. The CDR3 length is 15 residues. CDR1 is MNHNS, CDR2 SASEGT, per germline. The J segment lost 7 bases and the V segment lost 4 bases, leaving 6 bases of the junction unmatched. As DNA, the CDR3 is TGTGCCAGCAGTGGCTCGGACAGGGCCAATTCACCCCTCCACTTT. Translating it yields CASSGSDRANSPLHF.